This T cell receptor beta chain came from a study of OX40 agonist ivuxolimab in advanced cancers. Sequencing was performed with immunoSEQ multiplex PCR; in TCRdb, only in-frame clones are kept and a portion is missing. Here the sample spans approximately 77,000 clones, 80% to 95% being singletons. V was cut by 0 bases and J by 0 bases, with 11 bases left in between. This CDR3 is 16 amino acids long. The germline V gene encodes CDR1 GTSNPN and CDR2 SVGIG (reference sequence). The sequence was collected from an adult with an advanced solid tumor such as melanoma, head and neck, liver or kidney cancer. This rearrangement joins TRBV30 to TRBJ1-4; D uncertain. Here the sequenced sample was CD4+ or CD8+ T cells sorted from blood, taken in a trial of the OX40 agonist ivuxolimab. CDR3 bases: TGTGCCTGGAGTGTCTTCTCACAAGCAACTAATGAAAAACTGTTTTTT. This sequence encodes CAWSVFSQATNEKLFF.